The rows below give T cell receptor beta chains drawn from one sample of a study of identical twins. A single record per CDR3 protein comes from TCRdb applying MiXCR to the 5' RACE reads. The table lists roughly 280,000 distinct CDR3 sequences, around 9.7% of them singletons. These same records also appear under a second study, on yellow fever vaccine responses in identical twins.

The source material was CD8+ T cells sorted from blood. The receptors were sampled from a woman aged 18-29 years in good health. CDR3s include the opening cysteine and the closing phenylalanine or tryptophan. A D gene is named only where the DNA matches it firmly. The size field is filled for only some rows; it gives once, few, many or a size class.

D gene,J gene,V gene,clone size,CDR3 protein,CDR3 DNA
TRBD1,TRBJ2-1,TRBV10-3,many,CAIGHGTVNNEQFF,TGTGCCATCGGACACGGGACAGTTAACAATGAGCAGTTCTTC
TRBD1,TRBJ1-1,TRBV12-3/TRBV12-4,NA,CASSSGGPTEAFF,TGTGCCAGCAGTTCAGGGGGTCCCACTGAAGCTTTCTTT
TRBD1,TRBJ1-2,TRBV15,many,CATTPGQGFSYYGYTF,TGTGCCACCACCCCGGGACAGGGTTTTTCTTACTATGGCTACACCTTC
NA,TRBJ2-5,TRBV20-1,few,CSARDDYLKYF,TGCAGTGCTAGGGATGACTACCTCAAGTACTTC
TRBD2,TRBJ2-1,TRBV7-6,few,CASSSPGTSGGLYNEQFF,TGTGCCAGCAGCTCCCCCGGGACTAGCGGGGGGTTGTACAATGAGCAGTTCTTC
TRBD1,TRBJ2-7,TRBV7-8,many,CASSKPGQGTWEQYF,TGTGCCAGCAGCAAACCTGGACAGGGGACGTGGGAGCAGTACTTC
NA,TRBJ2-1,TRBV14,few,CASSRLGEQFF,TGTGCCAGCAGCCGCCTTGGTGAGCAGTTCTTC
TRBD2,TRBJ2-3,TRBV6-4,many,CASSVLAGSTDTQYF,TGCGCCAGCAGTGTTCTAGCGGGGAGCACAGATACGCAGTATTTT
NA,TRBJ2-5,TRBV29-1,NA,CSVQGVAGRETQYF,TGCAGCGTACAGGGGGTAGCGGGACGGGAGACCCAGTACTTC
TRBD2,TRBJ2-1,TRBV29-1,many,CSVEGLSLDEQFF,TGCAGCGTTGAGGGACTATCCCTCGATGAGCAGTTCTTC